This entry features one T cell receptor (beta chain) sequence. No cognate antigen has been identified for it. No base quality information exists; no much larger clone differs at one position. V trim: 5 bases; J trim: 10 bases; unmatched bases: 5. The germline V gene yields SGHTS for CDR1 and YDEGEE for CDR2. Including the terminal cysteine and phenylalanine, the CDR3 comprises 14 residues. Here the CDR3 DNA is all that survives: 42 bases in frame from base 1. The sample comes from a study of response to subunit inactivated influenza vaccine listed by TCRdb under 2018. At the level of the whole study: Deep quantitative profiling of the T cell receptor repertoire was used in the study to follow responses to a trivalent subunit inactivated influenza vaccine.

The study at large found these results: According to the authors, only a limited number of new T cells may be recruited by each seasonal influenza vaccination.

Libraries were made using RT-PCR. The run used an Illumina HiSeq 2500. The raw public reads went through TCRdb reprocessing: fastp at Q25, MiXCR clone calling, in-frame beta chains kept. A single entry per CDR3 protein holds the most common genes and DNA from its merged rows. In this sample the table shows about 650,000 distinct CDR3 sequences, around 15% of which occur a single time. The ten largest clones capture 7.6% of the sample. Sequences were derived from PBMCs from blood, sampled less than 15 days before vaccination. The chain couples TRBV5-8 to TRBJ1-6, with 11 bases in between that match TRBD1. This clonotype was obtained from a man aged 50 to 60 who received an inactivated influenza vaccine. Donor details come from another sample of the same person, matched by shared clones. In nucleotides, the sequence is TGTGCCAGCAGTTGGACAGGGGGCCAATCACCCCTCCACTTT. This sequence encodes CASSWTGGQSPLHF.